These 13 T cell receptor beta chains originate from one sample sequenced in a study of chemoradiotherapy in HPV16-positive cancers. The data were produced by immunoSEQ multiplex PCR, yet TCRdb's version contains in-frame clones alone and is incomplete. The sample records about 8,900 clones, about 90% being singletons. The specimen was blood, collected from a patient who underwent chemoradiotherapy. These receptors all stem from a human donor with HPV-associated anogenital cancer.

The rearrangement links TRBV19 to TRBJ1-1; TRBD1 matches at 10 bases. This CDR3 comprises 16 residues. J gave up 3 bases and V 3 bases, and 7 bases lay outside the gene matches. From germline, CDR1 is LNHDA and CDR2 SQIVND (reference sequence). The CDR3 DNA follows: TGTGCCAGTAGTATTGTGGGACAGGGGATCTACACTGAAGCTTTCTTT. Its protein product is CASSIVGQGIYTEAFF.

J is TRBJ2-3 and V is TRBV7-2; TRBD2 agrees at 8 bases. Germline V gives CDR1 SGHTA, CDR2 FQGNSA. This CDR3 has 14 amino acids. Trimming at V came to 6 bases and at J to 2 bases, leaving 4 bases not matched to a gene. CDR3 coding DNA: TGTGCCAGCAGTCGGGGGGGGTCCACAGATACGCAGTATTTT. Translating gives CASSRGGSTDTQYF. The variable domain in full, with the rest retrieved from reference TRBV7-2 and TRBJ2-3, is GAGVSQSPSNKVTEKGKDVELRCDPISGHTALYWYRQSLGQGLEFLIYFQGNSAPDKSGLPSDRFSAERTGGSVSTLTIQRTQQEDSAVYLCASSRGGSTDTQYFGPGTRLTVL.

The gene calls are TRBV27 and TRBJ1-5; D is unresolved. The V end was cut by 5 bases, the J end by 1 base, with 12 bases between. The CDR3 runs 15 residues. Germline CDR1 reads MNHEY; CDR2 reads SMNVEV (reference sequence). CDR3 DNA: TGTGCCAGCAGTCCTGGGGTGGGCAGCAATCAGCCCCAGCATTTT. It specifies CASSPGVGSNQPQHF.

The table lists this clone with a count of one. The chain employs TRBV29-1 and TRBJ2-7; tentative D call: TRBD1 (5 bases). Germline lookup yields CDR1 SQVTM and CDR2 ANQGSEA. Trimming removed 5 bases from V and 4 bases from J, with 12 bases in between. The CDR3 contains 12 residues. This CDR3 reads CSVFGRAYEQYF. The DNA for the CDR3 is TGCAGCGTTTTTGGCAGGGCGTACGAGCAGTACTTC.

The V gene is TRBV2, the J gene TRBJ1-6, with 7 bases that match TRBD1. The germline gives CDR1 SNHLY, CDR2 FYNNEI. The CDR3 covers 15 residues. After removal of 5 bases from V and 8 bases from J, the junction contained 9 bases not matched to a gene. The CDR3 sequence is CASSLTGVGDSPLHF. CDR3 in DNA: TGTGCCAGCAGTTTAACAGGGGTAGGGGATTCACCCCTCCACTTT.

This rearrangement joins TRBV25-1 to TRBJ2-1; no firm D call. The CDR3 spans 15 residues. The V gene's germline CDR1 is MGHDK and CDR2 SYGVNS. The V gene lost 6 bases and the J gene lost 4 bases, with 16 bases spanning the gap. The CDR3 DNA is TGTGCCAGCAGCGGAGAGATGGCAAATTACAATGAGCAGTTCTTC. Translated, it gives CASSGEMANYNEQFF.

The CDR3 DNA reads TGTGCCAGCAGCTTAGGTGGGCGGGGAAAGAATGGCTACACCTTC. Its protein is CASSLGGRGKNGYTF. The rearrangement uses TRBV11-2 and TRBJ1-2; unclear D gene. CDR1 SGHAT and CDR2 FQNNGV come from the germline V gene. The V end was cut by 1 base, the J end by 6 bases, with 15 bases between. The CDR3 loop spans 15 amino acids.

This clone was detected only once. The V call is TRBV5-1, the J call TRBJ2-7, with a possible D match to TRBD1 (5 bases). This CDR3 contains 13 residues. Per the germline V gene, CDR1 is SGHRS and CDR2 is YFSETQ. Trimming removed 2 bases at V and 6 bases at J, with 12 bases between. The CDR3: CASSFDSYGEQYF. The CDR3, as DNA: TGCGCCAGCAGCTTTGACAGTTACGGCGAGCAGTACTTC.

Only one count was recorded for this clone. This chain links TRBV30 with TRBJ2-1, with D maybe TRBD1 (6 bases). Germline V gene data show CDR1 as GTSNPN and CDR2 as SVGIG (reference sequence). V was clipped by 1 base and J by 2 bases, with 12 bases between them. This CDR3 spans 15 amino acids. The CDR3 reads CAWSAVTGTYNEQFF. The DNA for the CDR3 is TGTGCCTGGAGTGCAGTTACAGGGACCTACAATGAGCAGTTCTTC.

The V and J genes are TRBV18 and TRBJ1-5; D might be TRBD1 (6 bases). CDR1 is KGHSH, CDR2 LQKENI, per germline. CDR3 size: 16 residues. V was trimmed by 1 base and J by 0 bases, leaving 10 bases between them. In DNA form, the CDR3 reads TGTGCCAGCTCACCACGGGACACCTATAGCAATCAGCCCCAGCATTTT. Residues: CASSPRDTYSNQPQHF.

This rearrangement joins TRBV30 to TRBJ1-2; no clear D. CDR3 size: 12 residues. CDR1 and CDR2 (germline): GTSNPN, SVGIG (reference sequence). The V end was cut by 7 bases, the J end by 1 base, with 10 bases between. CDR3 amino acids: CASLIINYGYTF. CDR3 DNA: TGTGCCTCCTTGATCATTAACTATGGCTACACCTTC.

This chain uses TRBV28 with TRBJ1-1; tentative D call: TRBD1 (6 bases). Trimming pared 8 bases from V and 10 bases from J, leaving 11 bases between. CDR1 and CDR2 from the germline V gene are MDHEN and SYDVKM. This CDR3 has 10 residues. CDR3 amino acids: CASGSRGAFF. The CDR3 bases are TGTGCCAGCGGCAGCAGGGGAGCTTTCTTT.

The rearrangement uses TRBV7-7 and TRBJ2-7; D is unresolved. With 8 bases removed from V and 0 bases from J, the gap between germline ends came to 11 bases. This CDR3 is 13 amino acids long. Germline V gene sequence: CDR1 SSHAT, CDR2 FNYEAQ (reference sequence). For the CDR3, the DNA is TGTGCCAGCTCGATAGGAATCTCCTACGAGCAGTACTTC. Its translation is CASSIGISYEQYF. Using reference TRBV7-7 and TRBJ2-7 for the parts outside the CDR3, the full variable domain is GAGVSQSPRYKVTKRGQDVTLRCDPISSHATLYWYQQALGQGPEFLTYFNYEAQPDKSGLPSDRFSAERPEGSISTLTIQRTEQRDSAMYRCASSIGISYEQYFGPGTRLTVT.